Below are 10 T cell receptor beta chains sequenced from a single sample in a study of synovial regulatory T cells in juvenile arthritis. Synovial fluid was collected with matched peripheral blood from each patient with active arthritis. Assay used: immunoSEQ multiplex PCR; TCRdb lists only in-frame clones, some missing. The repertoire table contains about 2,500 clones. Sequences were obtained from Treg cells from the synovium. Source of these receptors: a donor younger than 30 with juvenile idiopathic arthritis.

This clone is medium-sized by frequency. V is TRBV6-5 and J is TRBJ2-5; TCRdb names TRBD2, which stays unverified in the absence of DNA. Germline CDR1 reads MNHEY; CDR2 reads SVGAGI. This CDR3 contains 15 residues. This entry has no DNA. CDR3 loop: CASSWGLARQETQYF.

Judged by frequency, this clone is medium-sized. The chain links TRBV10-3 to TRBJ2-3; the D call from TCRdb, TRBD2, cannot be confirmed without DNA. Looked up from germline, CDR1 is ENHRY and CDR2 is SYGVKD. This CDR3 is built from 13 residues. No DNA is recorded. The CDR3 loop reads CAINSGGTDTQYF.

Measured by frequency, this clone is medium-sized. The J gene is TRBJ1-5, the V gene TRBV6-6; TCRdb indicates TRBD1, and absent DNA this call remains unverified. The CDR3 has 16 amino acids. The DNA sequence is not available. Per germline, CDR1 MNHNY and CDR2 SVGAGI (reference sequence). CDR3 amino acids: CASSYWAARGNQPQHF.

This clone is labeled medium-sized based on frequency. The rearrangement links TRBV6-1 to TRBJ2-3; TCRdb calls TRBD2, which cannot be checked without DNA. CDR1 and CDR2 (germline): MNHNS, SASEGT. This CDR3 spans 15 amino acids. DNA is not recorded here. This CDR3 reads CASSDRSYSTDTQYF.

This clone counts as medium-sized (0.01 to 0.1%) by frequency. The V call is TRBV5-4, the J call TRBJ1-4. The CDR3 has 15 amino acids. Nucleotide data are not available. The V gene's germline CDR1 is SGHNT and CDR2 YYREEE (reference sequence). CDR3: CASSLAPSTNEKLFF.

This clone is labeled medium-sized based on frequency. This sequence joins TRBV14 and TRBJ1-3. This CDR3 contains 18 residues. The coding DNA is unavailable. CDR1 and CDR2 (germline): SGHDN, FVKESK. CDR3 loop: CASSHARGAGDSGNTIYF.

This clone is medium-sized by frequency. The rearrangement links TRBV6-1 to TRBJ1-2. The CDR3 extends over 11 amino acids. The DNA sequence is not available. Germline-derived CDR1 and CDR2 are MNHNS and SASEGT. CDR3 sequence: CASLRPVGYTF.

Frequency places this clone as medium-sized. V usage is TRBV15 and J usage is TRBJ1-3; TCRdb picks TRBD1, but there is no DNA to check that call. Germline values: CDR1 LNHNV, CDR2 YYDKDF (reference sequence). The CDR3 has 15 amino acids. No DNA sequence is on record. This CDR3 reads CATSRDLGQANTIYF.

This clone is identified as medium-sized from frequency. The rearrangement joins TRBV18 to TRBJ1-1. This CDR3 has 13 residues. No DNA appears here. In germline, CDR1 is KGHSH, CDR2 LQKENI. The CDR3 region is CASSPQSGTEAFF.

By frequency, this clone registers medium-sized (0.01 to 0.1%). The chain combines TRBV2 with TRBJ1-5; the D call of TRBD1 rests on TCRdb alone, since no DNA is present to check it. The CDR3 runs 15 residues. The record lacks a DNA sequence. The germline CDR1 and CDR2 sequences are SNHLY and FYNNEI. The CDR3 sequence is CASSWTGASNQPQHF.